This TCR beta chain emerged from a study of T cell changes during pregnancy in multiple sclerosis. TCRdb keeps only in-frame clones here, not all; method: immunoSEQ multiplex PCR. The sample records approximately 53,000 clones, about nine tenths being singletons. The V and J ends lost 2 bases and 8 bases respectively, with 18 bases between them. The V gene's germline CDR1 is LNHNV and CDR2 YYDKDF (reference sequence). The CDR3 has 16 amino acids. The genes are TRBV15 and TRBJ1-4, with D unclear. The TCR comes from a female donor in good health, enrolled as a control in a pregnancy study. The sequencing here drew on CD4+ T cells from peripheral blood mononuclear cells, taken after pregnancy. The CDR3 sequence is CATSRLGEALGEKLFF. CDR3 DNA: TGTGCCACCAGCAGACTTGGGGAGGCCCTAGGGGAAAAACTGTTTTTT.